This TCR beta chain was obtained from a study of T cell responses to AZD1222 COVID-19 vaccine. Study outcomes and limitations: Donors in the cohort were predominantly white British and more often female, and clonal diversity was possibly underestimated. Spike-wide vaccine-associated CD4 TCRs dominated at 160-218 and 743-854. Only after the peak T cell response were repertoires sampled. Only a handful of AZD1222 recipients tested seropositive at baseline.

This CDR3 contains 14 residues. Trimming at V came to 5 bases and at J to 1 base, leaving 4 bases not matched to a gene. Germline CDR1 and CDR2: SNHLY and FYNNEI. Sequencing used immunoSEQ multiplex PCR; TCRdb keeps in-frame clones, though not all of them. The data contain 130,000 to 150,000 clones, approximately 88% of them singletons. On this clone: The antigen remains undetermined.

The sequence was obtained from an adult in good health. J is TRBJ1-1 and V is TRBV2, with TRBD1 matching 7 bases. Sequences were derived from peripheral blood, sampled on day 0 of AZD1222 vaccination. The CDR3 is CASSPRQGNTEAFF. In DNA, the CDR3 is TGTGCCAGCAGTCCAAGACAGGGGAACACTGAAGCTTTCTTT.